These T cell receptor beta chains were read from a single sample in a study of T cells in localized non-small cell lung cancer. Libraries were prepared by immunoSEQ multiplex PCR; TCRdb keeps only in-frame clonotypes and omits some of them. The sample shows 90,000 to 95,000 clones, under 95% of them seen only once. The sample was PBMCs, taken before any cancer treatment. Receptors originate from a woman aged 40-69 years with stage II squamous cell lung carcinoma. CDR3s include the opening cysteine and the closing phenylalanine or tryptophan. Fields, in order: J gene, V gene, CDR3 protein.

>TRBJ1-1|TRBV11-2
CASSLSGQNTEAFF
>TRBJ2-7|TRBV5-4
CASSFSRGAKTYEQYF
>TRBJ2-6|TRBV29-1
CSVRQGASGANVLTF
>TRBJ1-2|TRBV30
CAWSPPIPGLGYTF
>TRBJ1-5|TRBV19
CASSTVVHSNQPQHF
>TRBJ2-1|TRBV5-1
CASSLGGVAYEQFF
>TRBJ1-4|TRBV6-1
CASTPGQGWNEKLFF
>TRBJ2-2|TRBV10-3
CAISVRGGWGTGELFF
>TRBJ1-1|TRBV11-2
CASSQPGGKAEAFF
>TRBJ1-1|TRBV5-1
CASSFNRGRGTEAFF
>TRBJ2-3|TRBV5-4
CASSLGERTDTQYF
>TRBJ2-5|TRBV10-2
CASSPGLVVETQYF
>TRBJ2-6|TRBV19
CASSKVGPSAGANVLTF
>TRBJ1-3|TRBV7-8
CASSLVQGAGNTIYF
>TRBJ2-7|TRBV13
CASSQSDYEQYF
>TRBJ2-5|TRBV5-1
CASAGQGFLGGETQYF
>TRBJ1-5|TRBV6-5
CASKGTGANQPQHF
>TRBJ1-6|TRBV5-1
CASSLEGRGRNSPLHF
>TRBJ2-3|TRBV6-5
CASSRARGNTQYF
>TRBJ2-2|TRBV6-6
CASSYLLNTGELFF
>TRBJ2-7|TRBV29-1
CSVVSRLSSYEQYF
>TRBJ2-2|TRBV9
CASSVGEDTGELFF
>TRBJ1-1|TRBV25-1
CASSPQRYGRNTEAFF
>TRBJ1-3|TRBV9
CASSRARSGNTIYF
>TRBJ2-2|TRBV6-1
CASPMGGIATGELFF
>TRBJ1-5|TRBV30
CAWTPQLDQPQHF
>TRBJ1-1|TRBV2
CASSGGRAGTEAFF
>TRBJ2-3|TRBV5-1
CASSSGLAGDTDTQYF
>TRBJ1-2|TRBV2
CASSEVGDRYGYTF
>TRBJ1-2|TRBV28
CASSPDFKRGYTF
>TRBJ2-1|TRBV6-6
CASSYSRLNNEQFF
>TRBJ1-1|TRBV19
CASNTSPGNTEAFF
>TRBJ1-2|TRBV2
CASSPSWDRAYGYTF
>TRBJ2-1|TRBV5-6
CASSLPGQGADEQFF
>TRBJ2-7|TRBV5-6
CASSSWTGSYEQYF
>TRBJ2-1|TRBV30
CAFTSGYNEQFF
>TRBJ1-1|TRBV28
CASSSLGGAGGTEAFF
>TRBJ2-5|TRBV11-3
CASSLMDKETQYF
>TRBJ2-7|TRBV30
CAWRRDRASYEQYF
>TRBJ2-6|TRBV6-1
CASSEALRGHIISGANVLTF
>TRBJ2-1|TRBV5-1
CASSPVAGGRNEQFF
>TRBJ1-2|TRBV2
CASSFAGQGAGGYTF
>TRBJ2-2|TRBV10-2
CASSSLGDLTGELFF
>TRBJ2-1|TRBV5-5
CASSQSGILGNEQFF
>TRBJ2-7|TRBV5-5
CASSSAVYEQYF
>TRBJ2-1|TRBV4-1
CASSQLGLAAYNEQFF
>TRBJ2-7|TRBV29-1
CSVDIGSSYEQYF
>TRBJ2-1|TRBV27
CASSLSGIWGEQFF
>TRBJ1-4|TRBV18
CASSQFRATDRNEKLFF
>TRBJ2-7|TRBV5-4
CASSSNVYEQYF
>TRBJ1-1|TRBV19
CASSIAGKTKMNTEAFF
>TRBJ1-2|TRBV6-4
CASSDSGTPGYTF